The clone carrying this T cell receptor (beta chain) was counted a few times. Amplification of TCR beta CDR3 regions was performed using RNA transcripts as template. The HTBI primer set was used in a first-round RT-PCR of the TCR CDR3. TCRdb fed the multiplex PCR reads into MiXCR, producing one record per CDR3 protein. The sample yields 600,000 to 900,000 distinct CDR3 sequences, about 16% seen once. The diagnostic basis comprised clinical symptoms, serum thyroxine and TRAb, thyroid ultrasound and orbital computed tomography. This entry belongs to a study of T cells in Graves' hyperthyroidism and ophthalmopathy. V lost 0 bases to trimming and J lost 0 bases, with 6 bases between them. This CDR3 is built from 15 residues.

The source material was blood. This rearrangement joins TRBV12-3 or TRBV12-4 to TRBJ2-4, with D hard to call. The source is a young man with Graves' hyperthyroidism. The CDR3 reads CASSLAAKAKNIQYF. For the CDR3, the DNA is TGTGCCAGCAGTTTAGCGGCCAAAGCCAAAAACATTCAGTACTTC.